Following are 16 T cell receptor beta chains from one sample sequenced in a study of cytomegalovirus exposure and HLA in healthy donors. Vbeta (60) and Jbeta (13) primers were used in the PCR. Profiling relied on immunoSEQ multiplex PCR, and the TCRdb table lists in-frame clones only, not all of them. The profile shows about 160,000 clones, around three quarters of them singletons. The source material was PBMCs. These receptors all stem from a man aged 45 to 65 in good health and CMV-seropositive.

The chain employs TRBV6-5 and TRBJ1-1, with TRBD1 identical over 8 bases. This CDR3 comprises 14 residues. Germline CDR1 MNHEY, CDR2 SVGAGI. J lost 1 base, V lost 7 bases, and 5 bases had no gene match. The CDR3 sequence: CASNRDRPNTEAFF. For the CDR3, the DNA is TGTGCCAGCAACCGGGACAGGCCGAACACTGAAGCTTTCTTT.

The chain is built from TRBV30 and TRBJ1-4, with TRBD1 identical over 10 bases. In germline, CDR1 is GTSNPN, CDR2 SVGIG (reference sequence). The J segment lost 10 bases and the V segment lost 2 bases, leaving 7 bases of the junction unmatched. CDR3 length: 14 amino acids. CDR3 nucleotides: TGTGCCTGGAGTACCGGGACAGGGGCAGGAAAACTGTTTTTT. Translated, it gives CAWSTGTGAGKLFF. Supplemented by reference TRBV30 and TRBJ1-4, the full variable domain reads SQTIHQWPATLVQPVGSPLSLECTVEGTSNPNLYWYRQAAGRGLQLLFYSVGIGQISSEVPQNLSASRPQDRQFILSSKKLLLSDSGFYLCAWSTGTGAGKLFFGSGTQLSVL.

The genes are TRBV29-1 and TRBJ2-7, with 11 bases identical to TRBD1. CDR1 SQVTM and CDR2 ANQGSEA come from the germline V gene. Trimming removed 6 bases from V and 3 bases from J; junction bases left unmatched: 7. This CDR3 has 14 amino acids. The CDR3 bases are TGCAGCGTAACTAGGACAGGGGGCCTCTACGAGCAGTACTTC. Translation: CSVTRTGGLYEQYF.

This clone came up a few times. This sequence joins TRBV28 and TRBJ1-5; 9 nucleotides agree with TRBD1. V shed 2 bases, J shed 6 bases, and the junction held 8 bases outside the gene matches. Germline CDR1 reads MDHEN; CDR2 reads SYDVKM. CDR3 size: 16 residues. CDR3 amino acids: CASSLNPDRGSQPQHF. DNA for the CDR3: TGTGCCAGCAGTTTAAATCCGGACAGGGGTAGTCAGCCCCAGCATTTT.

The chain combines TRBV7-9 with TRBJ2-7, with 7 bases lining up with TRBD2. The CDR3 spans 14 residues. Looked up from germline, CDR1 is SEHNR and CDR2 is FQNEAQ (reference sequence). Trimming at V came to 4 bases and at J to 12 bases, leaving 15 bases not matched to a gene. The CDR3 coding sequence is TGTGCCAGCAGCTCCAACCTCGTGGGGGACTACGGGTACTTC. It translates to CASSSNLVGDYGYF.

This clone was detected once. The chain joins TRBV4-1 to TRBJ1-5; D unresolved. This CDR3 has 14 amino acids. Germline V gene data show CDR1 as MGHRA and CDR2 as YSYEKL. Trimming removed 1 base at V and 3 bases at J, with 7 bases between. DNA of the CDR3: TGCGCCAGCAGCCAAGTTCAGTTCAATCAGCCCCAGCATTTT. This gives the protein CASSQVQFNQPQHF.

This clone was seen just once. The rearrangement joins TRBV6-5 to TRBJ1-4; D unclear. Between the trimmed V and J ends, which lost 5 bases and 6 bases, there was a span of 13 bases. The CDR3 is made up of 14 amino acids. Germline V CDR1 and CDR2: MNHEY, SVGAGI. As DNA, the CDR3 is TGTGCCAGCAGTCAAATCAGGTGGGATGAAAAACTGTTTTTT. This codes for CASSQIRWDEKLFF.

This chain links TRBV7-9 with TRBJ2-7, with a possible D match to TRBD2 (5 bases). Germline V gene data show CDR1 as SEHNR and CDR2 as FQNEAQ (reference sequence). The CDR3 length is 15 residues. Trimming left V 2 bases short and J 0 bases short, with 11 bases between. The CDR3 loop reads CASSLPGMASYEQYF. The CDR3, as DNA: TGTGCCAGCAGCTTACCCGGGATGGCCTCCTACGAGCAGTACTTC.

The chain couples TRBV27 to TRBJ1-5; tentatively, D is TRBD1 (6 bases). In germline, CDR1 is MNHEY, CDR2 SMNVEV (reference sequence). Trimming stripped 6 bases from V and 1 base from J, with 13 bases between. This CDR3 spans 15 amino acids. CDR3 bases: TGTGCCAGCAGCGATTCGGACAGCAGCAATCAGCCCCAGCATTTT. This encodes CASSDSDSSNQPQHF.

This chain links TRBV7-2 with TRBJ2-1, with D hard to call. From germline, CDR1 is SGHTA and CDR2 FQGNSA. The V and J ends lost 4 bases and 4 bases respectively, with 5 bases between them. CDR3 length equals 12 residues. The chain's CDR3 is CASSSLYNEQFF. The CDR3 nucleotides are TGTGCCAGCAGCTCTTTATACAATGAGCAGTTCTTC.

The gene calls are TRBV18 and TRBJ1-3; unclear D gene. Between the trimmed V and J ends, which lost 1 base and 0 bases, there was a span of 7 bases. The CDR3 extends over 15 amino acids. The germline V gene encodes CDR1 KGHSH and CDR2 LQKENI. As DNA, the CDR3 is TGTGCCAGCTCACCACTAGGGAGCTCTGGAAACACCATATATTTT. Translating it yields CASSPLGSSGNTIYF.

The chain joins TRBV19 to TRBJ1-4, with TRBD1 matching 9 bases. The junction had 8 bases not matched to a gene; V was cut back by 7 bases and J by 5 bases. Germline CDR1 is LNHDA and CDR2 is SQIVND (reference sequence). The CDR3 runs 15 residues. The CDR3 loop reads CASKGYGTGNEKLFF. CDR3 DNA: TGTGCCAGTAAGGGCTACGGGACAGGGAATGAAAAACTGTTTTTT.

The V and J genes are TRBV19 and TRBJ1-2; TRBD1 agrees at 8 bases. This CDR3 has 15 amino acids. In germline, CDR1 is LNHDA, CDR2 SQIVND (reference sequence). V lost 7 bases and J lost 3; bases outside the gene matches: 10. Here the CDR3 reads CASKPDRGSDYGYTF. The CDR3, as DNA: TGTGCCAGTAAACCCGACAGGGGATCGGACTATGGCTACACCTTC.

This rearrangement joins TRBV13 to TRBJ2-3; perhaps TRBD1 as D (6 bases). The V gene lost 3 bases and the J gene lost 6 bases, with 13 bases spanning the gap. From germline, CDR1 is PRHDT and CDR2 FYEKMQ (reference sequence). The CDR3 contains 14 residues. CDR3: CASSLRGGLDTQYF. CDR3 DNA sequence: TGTGCCAGCAGCTTGCGTGGGGGCTTGGATACGCAGTATTTT.

The chain links TRBV5-1 to TRBJ2-3; 12 bases fit TRBD2. Per germline, CDR1 SGHRS and CDR2 YFSETQ. This CDR3 has 15 residues. The ends lost 4 bases at V and 4 bases at J; junction bases unmatched: 4. The CDR3 nucleotides are TGCGCCAGCAGCCCTAGCGGGGGGGCCGCAGATACGCAGTATTTT. It encodes CASSPSGGAADTQYF.

This sequence joins TRBV6-4 and TRBJ2-7, with 8 positions matching TRBD1. This CDR3 is built from 16 residues. CDR1 is MRHNA and CDR2 is SNTAGT in the germline V gene. The V and J ends lost 8 bases and 3 bases, in that order; junction bases with no gene match: 15. The CDR3 coding sequence is TGTGCCAGCGCCCCAAGGACAGGGCGCGACATCTACGAGCAGTACTTC. Residues: CASAPRTGRDIYEQYF.